The T cell receptor (beta chain) described here comes from a study of cytomegalovirus exposure and HLA in healthy donors. Study-wide results and limits: Among the sequence variants, a highly shared cluster was likely an artifact of sequencing.

This clone was counted a few times. Its target is unknown. PCR amplification relied on 60 Vbeta primers (plus 13 Jbeta primers). Profiling relied on immunoSEQ multiplex PCR, and the TCRdb table lists in-frame clones only, not all of them. Of around 91,000 clones in the sample, 64% were seen once. Germline CDR1 and CDR2: MDHEN and SYDVKM. Trimming at V came to 7 bases and at J to 6 bases, leaving 12 bases not matched to a gene. The CDR3 extends over 15 amino acids. Each donor was healthy, and each was a bone marrow donor. Donors showed nominal health when sampled, although they likely had unrecorded immune exposures.

The V call is TRBV28, the J call TRBJ1-3, with 7 nucleotides matching TRBD1. The source of this sequence is a man aged 55 to 70 in good health and CMV-seronegative. Sequenced: PBMCs. The CDR3 region is CASTYQGVRQNTIYF. The CDR3 nucleotides read TGTGCCAGCACCTATCAGGGGGTTCGTCAAAACACCATATATTTT.